This T cell receptor beta chain emerged from a study of breast tumors, draining lymph nodes, adjacent tissues. General study points: Tumor TCR diversity was below lymph nodes but above nontumor tissue.

Concerning this clonotype itself: Its antigen is undetermined.

Samples came from axillary lymph nodes draining the breast cancer. Per germline, CDR1 SGDLS and CDR2 YYNGEE. The CDR3 spans 15 residues. V shed 0 bases, J shed 10 bases, and the junction held 10 bases outside the gene matches. TCRdb re-derived calls from the multiplex PCR reads in MiXCR, one entry per CDR3 protein. The sample shows about 100,000 distinct CDR3 sequences, 21% of them seen only once. The sequenced sample was axillary lymph node tissue. This receptor was obtained from a female donor with breast cancer. Some clones in this sample may be carry-over from other donors' samples. The chain uses TRBV9 and TRBJ2-1; 7 nucleotides align to TRBD2. CDR3 sequence: CASSVEGSGRFEQFF. The CDR3 nucleotides read TGTGCCAGCAGCGTAGAAGGTAGCGGGCGGTTCGAGCAGTTCTTC.